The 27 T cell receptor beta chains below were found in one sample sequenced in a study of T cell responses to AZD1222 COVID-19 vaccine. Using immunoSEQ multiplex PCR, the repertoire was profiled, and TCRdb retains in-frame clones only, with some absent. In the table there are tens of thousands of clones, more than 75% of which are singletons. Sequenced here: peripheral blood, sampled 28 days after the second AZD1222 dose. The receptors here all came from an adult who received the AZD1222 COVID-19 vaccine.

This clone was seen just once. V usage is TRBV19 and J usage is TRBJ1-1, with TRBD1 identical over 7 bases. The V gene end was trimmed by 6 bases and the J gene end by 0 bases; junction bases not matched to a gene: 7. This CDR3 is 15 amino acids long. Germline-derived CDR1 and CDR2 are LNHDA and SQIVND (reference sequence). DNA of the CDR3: TGTGCCAGTAGGACTGAGGGGGCCTTGAACACTGAAGCTTTCTTT. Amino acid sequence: CASRTEGALNTEAFF.

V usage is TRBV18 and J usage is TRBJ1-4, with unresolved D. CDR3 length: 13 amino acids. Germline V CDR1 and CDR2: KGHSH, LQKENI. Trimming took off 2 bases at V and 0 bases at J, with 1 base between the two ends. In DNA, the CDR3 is TGTGCCAGCTCACCAGCAACTAATGAAAAACTGTTTTTT. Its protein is CASSPATNEKLFF. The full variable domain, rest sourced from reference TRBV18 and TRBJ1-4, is NAGVMQNPRHLVRRRGQEARLRCSPMKGHSHVYWYRQLPEEGLKFMVYLQKENIIDESGMPKERFSAEFPKEGPSILRIQQVVRGDSAAYFCASSPATNEKLFFGSGTQLSVL.

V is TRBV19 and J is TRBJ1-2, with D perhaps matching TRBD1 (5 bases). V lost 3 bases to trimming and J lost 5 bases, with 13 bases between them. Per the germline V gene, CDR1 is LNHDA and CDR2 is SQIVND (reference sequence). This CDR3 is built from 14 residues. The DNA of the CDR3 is TGTGCCAGTAGTATGATCGGGACGTTTTATGGCTACACCTTC. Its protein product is CASSMIGTFYGYTF.

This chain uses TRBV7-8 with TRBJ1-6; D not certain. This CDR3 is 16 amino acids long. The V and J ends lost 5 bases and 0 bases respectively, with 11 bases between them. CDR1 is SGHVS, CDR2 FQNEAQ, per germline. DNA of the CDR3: TGTGCCAGCAGCACCTTCAAGAGCTCCTATAATTCACCCCTCCACTTT. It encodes CASSTFKSSYNSPLHF.

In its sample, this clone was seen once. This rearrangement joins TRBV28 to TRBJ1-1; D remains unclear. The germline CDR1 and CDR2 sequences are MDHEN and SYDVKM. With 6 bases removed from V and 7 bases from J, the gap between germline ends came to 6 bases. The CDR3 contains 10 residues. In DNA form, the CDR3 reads TGTGCCAGCAGACGGGGTGAAGCTTTCTTT. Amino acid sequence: CASRRGEAFF.

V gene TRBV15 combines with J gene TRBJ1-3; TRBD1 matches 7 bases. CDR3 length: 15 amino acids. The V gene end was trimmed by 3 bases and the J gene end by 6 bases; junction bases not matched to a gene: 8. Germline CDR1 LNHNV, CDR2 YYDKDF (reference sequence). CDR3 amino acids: CATSRNSGGENTIYF. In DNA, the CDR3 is TGTGCCACCAGCAGGAATTCAGGGGGGGAAAACACCATATATTTT.

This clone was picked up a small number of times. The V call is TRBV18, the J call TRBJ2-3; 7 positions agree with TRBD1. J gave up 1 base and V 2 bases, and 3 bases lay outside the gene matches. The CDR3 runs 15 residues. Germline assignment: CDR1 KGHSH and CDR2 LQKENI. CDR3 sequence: CASSPSTGGTDTQYF. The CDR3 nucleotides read TGTGCCAGCTCACCATCAACAGGGGGCACAGATACGCAGTATTTT.

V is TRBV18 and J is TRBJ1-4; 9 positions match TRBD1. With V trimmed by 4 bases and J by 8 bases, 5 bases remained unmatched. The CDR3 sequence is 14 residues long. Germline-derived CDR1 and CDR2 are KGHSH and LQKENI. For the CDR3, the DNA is TGTGCCAGCTCACTTCGGACAGGGGAGGAAAAACTGTTTTTT. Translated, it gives CASSLRTGEEKLFF. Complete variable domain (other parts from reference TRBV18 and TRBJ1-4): NAGVMQNPRHLVRRRGQEARLRCSPMKGHSHVYWYRQLPEEGLKFMVYLQKENIIDESGMPKERFSAEFPKEGPSILRIQQVVRGDSAAYFCASSLRTGEEKLFFGSGTQLSVL.

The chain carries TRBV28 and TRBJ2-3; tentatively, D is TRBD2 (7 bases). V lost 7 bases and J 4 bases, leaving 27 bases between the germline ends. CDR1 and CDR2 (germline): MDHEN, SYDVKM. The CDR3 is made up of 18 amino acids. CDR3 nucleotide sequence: TGTGCCAGCACCCTTCGTTCTGGGGGGGGGCCAAGCCCAGATACGCAGTATTTT. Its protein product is CASTLRSGGGPSPDTQYF.

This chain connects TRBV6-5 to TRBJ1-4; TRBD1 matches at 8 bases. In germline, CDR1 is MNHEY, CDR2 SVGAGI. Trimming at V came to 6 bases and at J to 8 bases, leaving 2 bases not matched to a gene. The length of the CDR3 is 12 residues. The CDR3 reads CASRQGAEKLFF. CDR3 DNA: TGTGCCAGCAGGCAGGGGGCGGAAAAACTGTTTTTT.

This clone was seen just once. The CDR3 DNA reads TGTGCCAGCAGCTTGGCTGGCTTGTTCGGCTACACCTTC. Residues: CASSLAGLFGYTF. This chain connects TRBV5-6 to TRBJ1-2; D is unresolved. This CDR3 region has 13 residues. V was cut by 0 bases and J by 8 bases, with 11 bases left in between. Germline V lookup: CDR1 SGHDT, CDR2 YYEEEE.

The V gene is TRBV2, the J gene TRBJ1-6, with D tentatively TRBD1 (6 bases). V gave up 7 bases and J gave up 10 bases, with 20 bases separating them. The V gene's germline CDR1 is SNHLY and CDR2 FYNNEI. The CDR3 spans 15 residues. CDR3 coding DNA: TGTGCCAGCAACCAATTCTTGGACAGAAACTCACCCCTCCACTTT. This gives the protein CASNQFLDRNSPLHF.

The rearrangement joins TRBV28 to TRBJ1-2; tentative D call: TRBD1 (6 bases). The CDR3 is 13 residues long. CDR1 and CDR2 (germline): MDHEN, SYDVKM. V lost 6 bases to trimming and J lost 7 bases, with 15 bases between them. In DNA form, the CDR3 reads TGTGCCAGCAGGGTTGGGGGCGCCTCTGGCTACACCTTC. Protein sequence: CASRVGGASGYTF.

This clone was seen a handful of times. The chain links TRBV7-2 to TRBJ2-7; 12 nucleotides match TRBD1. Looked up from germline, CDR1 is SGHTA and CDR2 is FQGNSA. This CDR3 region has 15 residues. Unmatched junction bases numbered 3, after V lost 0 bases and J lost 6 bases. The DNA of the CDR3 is TGTGCCAGCAGCTTAGCCGGGACAGGGGGCCGCGAGCAGTACTTC. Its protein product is CASSLAGTGGREQYF.

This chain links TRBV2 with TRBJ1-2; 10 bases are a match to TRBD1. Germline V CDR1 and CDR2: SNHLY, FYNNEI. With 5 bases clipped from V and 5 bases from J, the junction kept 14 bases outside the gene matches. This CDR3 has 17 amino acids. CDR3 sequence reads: CASSPDTTGGVGYGYTF. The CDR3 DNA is TGTGCCAGCAGTCCGGATACGACAGGGGGCGTTGGGTATGGCTACACCTTC.

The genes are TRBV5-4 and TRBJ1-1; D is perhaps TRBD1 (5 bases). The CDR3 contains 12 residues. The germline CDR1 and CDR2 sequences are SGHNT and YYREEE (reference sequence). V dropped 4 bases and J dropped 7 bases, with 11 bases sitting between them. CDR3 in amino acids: CASSQPGLEAFF. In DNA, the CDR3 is TGTGCCAGCAGCCAACCGGGACTTGAAGCTTTCTTT.

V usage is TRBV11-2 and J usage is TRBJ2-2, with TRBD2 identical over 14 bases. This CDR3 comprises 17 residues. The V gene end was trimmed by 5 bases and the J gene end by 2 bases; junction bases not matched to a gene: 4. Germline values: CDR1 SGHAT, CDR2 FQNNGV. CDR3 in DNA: TGTGCCAGCAGCCGGACTAGCGGGGGGCCCAACACCGGGGAGCTGTTTTTT. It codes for CASSRTSGGPNTGELFF.

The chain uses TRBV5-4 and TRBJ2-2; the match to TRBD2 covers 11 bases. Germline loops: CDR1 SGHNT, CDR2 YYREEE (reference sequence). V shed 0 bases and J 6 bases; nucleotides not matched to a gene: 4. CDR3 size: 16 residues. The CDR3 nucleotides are TGTGCCAGCAGCTTGGTTACTAGCGGGAGAGCCGGGGAGCTGTTTTTT. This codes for CASSLVTSGRAGELFF.

The CDR3 is CASRSRGEQYF. CDR3 coding DNA: TGTGCCAGCAGGTCAAGGGGAGAGCAGTACTTC. The V and J genes are TRBV27 and TRBJ2-7; tentatively, D is TRBD1 (5 bases). Germline assignment: CDR1 MNHEY and CDR2 SMNVEV (reference sequence). This CDR3 spans 11 amino acids. Trimming removed 6 bases at V and 7 bases at J, with 10 bases between.

For the CDR3, the DNA is TGTGCCAGCAGTTTATCAGGGGGACTAGTCAAAGGCGGGGAGCTGTTTTTT. It is translated as CASSLSGGLVKGGELFF. The rearrangement links TRBV27 to TRBJ2-2; TRBD2 matches 8 bases. V lost 0 bases, J lost 7 bases, and 10 bases stayed unmatched. The CDR3 spans 17 residues. The germline CDR1 and CDR2 sequences are MNHEY and SMNVEV (reference sequence).

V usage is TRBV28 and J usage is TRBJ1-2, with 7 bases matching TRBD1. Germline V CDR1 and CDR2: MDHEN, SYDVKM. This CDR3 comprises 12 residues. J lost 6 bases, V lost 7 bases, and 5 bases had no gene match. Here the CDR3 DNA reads TGTGCCAGCACCCGCGGGACAGATGGCTACACCTTC. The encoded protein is CASTRGTDGYTF.

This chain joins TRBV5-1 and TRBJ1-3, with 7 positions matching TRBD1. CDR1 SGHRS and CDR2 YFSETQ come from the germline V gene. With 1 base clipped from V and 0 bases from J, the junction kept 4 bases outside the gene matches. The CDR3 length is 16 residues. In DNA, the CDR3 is TGCGCCAGCAGCTTGTTCGCAGGGGGCTCTGGAAACACCATATATTTT. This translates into CASSLFAGGSGNTIYF. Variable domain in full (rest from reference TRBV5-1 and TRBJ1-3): KAGVTQTPRYLIKTRGQQVTLSCSPISGHRSVSWYQQTPGQGLQFLFEYFSETQRNKGNFPGRFSGRQFSNSRSEMNVSTLELGDSALYLCASSLFAGGSGNTIYFGEGSWLTVV.

CDR3 in DNA: TGTGCCAGCAGTCCTCAGGGGAGCCCGAACACTGAAGCTTTCTTT. This gives the protein CASSPQGSPNTEAFF. The chain is built from TRBV27 and TRBJ1-1; D may be TRBD1 (6 bases). The CDR3 has 15 amino acids. V was pared by 5 bases and J by 1 base, with 14 bases between. Looked up from germline, CDR1 is MNHEY and CDR2 is SMNVEV (reference sequence).

CDR3 nucleotides: TGTGCCATCAGTGGCCCCTCAAGACAGGGAGTAACTGAAGCTTTCTTT. This encodes CAISGPSRQGVTEAFF. This sequence joins TRBV10-3 and TRBJ1-1; 7 bases map to TRBD1. V lost 4 bases to trimming and J lost 5 bases; unmatched junction nucleotides: 13. The length of the CDR3 is 16 residues. Germline CDR1 is ENHRY and CDR2 is SYGVKD.

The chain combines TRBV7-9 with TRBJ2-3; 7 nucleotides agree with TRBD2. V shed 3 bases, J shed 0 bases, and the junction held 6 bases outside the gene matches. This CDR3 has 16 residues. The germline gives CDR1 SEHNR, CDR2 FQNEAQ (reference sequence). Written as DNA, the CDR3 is TGTGCCAGCAGCTTCCTTGCGGGAGTGAGCACAGATACGCAGTATTTT. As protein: CASSFLAGVSTDTQYF.

The CDR3, as DNA: TGCGCCAGCTCCGGACTAGCGGGGGCCGCAGATACGCAGTATTTT. Translated: CASSGLAGAADTQYF. The rearrangement links TRBV10-2 to TRBJ2-3, with 13 bases matching TRBD2. There are 15 residues in the CDR3. J gave up 4 bases and V 8 bases, and 6 bases lay outside the gene matches. Per germline, CDR1 WSHSY and CDR2 SAAADI.

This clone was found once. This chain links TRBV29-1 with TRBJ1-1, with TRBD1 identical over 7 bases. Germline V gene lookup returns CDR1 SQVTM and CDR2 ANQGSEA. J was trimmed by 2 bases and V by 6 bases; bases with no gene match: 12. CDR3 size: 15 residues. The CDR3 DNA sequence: TGCAGCGTGAGGGGGCAAGGTCGCTTCAACACTGAAGCTTTCTTT. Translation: CSVRGQGRFNTEAFF.